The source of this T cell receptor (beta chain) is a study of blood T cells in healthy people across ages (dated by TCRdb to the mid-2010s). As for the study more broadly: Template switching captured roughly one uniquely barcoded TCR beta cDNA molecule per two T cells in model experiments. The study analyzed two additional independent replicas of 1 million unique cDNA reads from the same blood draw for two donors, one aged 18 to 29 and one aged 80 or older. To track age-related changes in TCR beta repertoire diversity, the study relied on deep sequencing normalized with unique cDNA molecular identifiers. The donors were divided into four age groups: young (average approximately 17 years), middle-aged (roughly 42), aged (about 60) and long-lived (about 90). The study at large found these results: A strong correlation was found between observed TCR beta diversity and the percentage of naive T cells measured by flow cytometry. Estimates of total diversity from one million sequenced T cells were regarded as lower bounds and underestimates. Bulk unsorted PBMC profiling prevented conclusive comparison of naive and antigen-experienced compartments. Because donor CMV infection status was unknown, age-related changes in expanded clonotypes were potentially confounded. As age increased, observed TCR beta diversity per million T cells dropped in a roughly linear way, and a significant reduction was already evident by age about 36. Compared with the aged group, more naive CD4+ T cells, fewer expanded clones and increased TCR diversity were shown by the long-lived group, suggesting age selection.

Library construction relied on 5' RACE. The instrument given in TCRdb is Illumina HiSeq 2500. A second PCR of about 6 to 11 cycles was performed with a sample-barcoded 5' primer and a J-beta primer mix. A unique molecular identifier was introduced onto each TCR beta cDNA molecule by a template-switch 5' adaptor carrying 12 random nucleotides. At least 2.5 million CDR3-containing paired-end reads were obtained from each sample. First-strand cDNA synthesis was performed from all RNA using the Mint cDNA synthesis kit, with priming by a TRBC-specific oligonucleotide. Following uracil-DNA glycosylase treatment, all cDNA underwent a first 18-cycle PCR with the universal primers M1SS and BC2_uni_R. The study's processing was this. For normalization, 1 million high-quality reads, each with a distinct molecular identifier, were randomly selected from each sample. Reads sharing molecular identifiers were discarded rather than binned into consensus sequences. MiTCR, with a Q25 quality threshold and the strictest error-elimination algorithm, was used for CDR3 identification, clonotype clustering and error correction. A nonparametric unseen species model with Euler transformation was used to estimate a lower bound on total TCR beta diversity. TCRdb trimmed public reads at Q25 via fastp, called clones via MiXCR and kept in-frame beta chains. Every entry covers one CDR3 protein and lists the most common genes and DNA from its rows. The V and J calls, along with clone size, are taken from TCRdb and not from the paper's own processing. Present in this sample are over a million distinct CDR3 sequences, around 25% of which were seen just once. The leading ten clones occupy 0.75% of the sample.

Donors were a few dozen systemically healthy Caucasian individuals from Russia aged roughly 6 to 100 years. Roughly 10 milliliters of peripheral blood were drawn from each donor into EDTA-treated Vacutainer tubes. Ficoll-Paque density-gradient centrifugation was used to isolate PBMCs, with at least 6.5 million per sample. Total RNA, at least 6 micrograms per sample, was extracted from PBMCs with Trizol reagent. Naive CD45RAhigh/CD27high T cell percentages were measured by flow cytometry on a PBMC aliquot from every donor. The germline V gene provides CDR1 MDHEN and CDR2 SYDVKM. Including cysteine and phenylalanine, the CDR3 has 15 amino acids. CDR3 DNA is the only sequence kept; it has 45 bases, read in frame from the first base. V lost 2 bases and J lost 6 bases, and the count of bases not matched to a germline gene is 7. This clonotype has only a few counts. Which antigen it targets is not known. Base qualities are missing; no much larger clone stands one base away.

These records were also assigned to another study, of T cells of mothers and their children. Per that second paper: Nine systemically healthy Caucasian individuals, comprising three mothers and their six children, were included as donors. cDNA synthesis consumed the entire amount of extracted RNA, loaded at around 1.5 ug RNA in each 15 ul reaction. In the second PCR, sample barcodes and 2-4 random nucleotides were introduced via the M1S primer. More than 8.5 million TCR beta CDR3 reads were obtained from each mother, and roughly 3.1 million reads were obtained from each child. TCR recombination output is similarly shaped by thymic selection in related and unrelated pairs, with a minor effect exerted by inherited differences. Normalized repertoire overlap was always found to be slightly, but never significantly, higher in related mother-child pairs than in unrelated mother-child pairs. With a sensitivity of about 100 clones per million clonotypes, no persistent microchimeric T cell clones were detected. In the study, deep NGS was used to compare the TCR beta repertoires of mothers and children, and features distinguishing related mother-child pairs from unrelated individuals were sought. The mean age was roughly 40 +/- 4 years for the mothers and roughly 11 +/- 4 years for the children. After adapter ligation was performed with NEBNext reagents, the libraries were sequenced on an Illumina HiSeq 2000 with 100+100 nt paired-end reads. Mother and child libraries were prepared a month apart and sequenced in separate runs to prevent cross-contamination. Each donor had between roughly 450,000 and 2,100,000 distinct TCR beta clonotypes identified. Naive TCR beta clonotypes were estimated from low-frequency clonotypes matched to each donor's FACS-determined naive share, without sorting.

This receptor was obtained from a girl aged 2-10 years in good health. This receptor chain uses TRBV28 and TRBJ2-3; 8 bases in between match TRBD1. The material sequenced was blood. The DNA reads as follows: TGTGCCAGCAGTTTACTCGGACAGGGTATGGATACGCAGTATTTT. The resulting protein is CASSLLGQGMDTQYF.